A single sample is the source of the 29 T cell receptor beta chains below, sequenced in a study of blood T cell repertoires in COVID-19. TCRdb keeps only in-frame clones here, not all; method: immunoSEQ multiplex PCR. The sample yields some 370,000 clones, about 90% seen once. Sequencing input: peripheral blood. Receptors were obtained from a middle-aged man with acute or convalescent COVID-19.

V usage is TRBV4-2 and J usage is TRBJ1-6; D is perhaps TRBD1 (5 bases). This CDR3 region has 14 residues. The V gene lost 0 bases and the J gene lost 7 bases, with 7 bases spanning the gap. Per germline, CDR1 LGHNA and CDR2 YNFKEQ. The CDR3 bases are TGTGCCAGCAGCCAAGAACAGGTCAATTCACCCCTCCACTTT. The encoded protein is CASSQEQVNSPLHF.

This sequence joins TRBV12-3 or TRBV12-4 and TRBJ1-1; maybe TRBD1 (5 bases). The CDR3 loop spans 13 amino acids. V gave up 2 bases and J gave up 4 bases, with 8 bases separating them. CDR3 sequence reads: CASSLSGATEAFF. The CDR3 DNA follows: TGTGCCAGCAGTTTAAGTGGGGCCACTGAAGCTTTCTTT.

The V gene is TRBV28, the J gene TRBJ2-7; perhaps TRBD1 as D (6 bases). Between the trimmed V and J ends, which lost 8 bases and 2 bases, there was a span of 10 bases. Germline CDR1 MDHEN, CDR2 SYDVKM. The CDR3 contains 12 residues. The CDR3 spells CASGQQPYEQYF. Written as DNA, the CDR3 is TGTGCCAGCGGACAGCAGCCCTACGAGCAGTACTTC. Looking up the rest from reference TRBV28 and TRBJ2-7 gives the full variable domain: DVKVTQSSRYLVKRTGEKVFLECVQDMDHENMFWYRQDPGLGLRLIYFSYDVKMKEKGDIPEGYSVSREKKERFSLILESASTNQTSMYLCASGQQPYEQYFGPGTRLTVT.

The rearrangement links TRBV11-2 to TRBJ1-1, with D uncertain. In germline, CDR1 is SGHAT, CDR2 FQNNGV. The V and J ends lost 1 base and 3 bases respectively, with 3 bases between them. The CDR3 covers 12 residues. The CDR3 region has the DNA TGTGCCAGCAGCTTAGGGCACACTGAAGCTTTCTTT. Translation gives CASSLGHTEAFF. Drawing the rest from reference TRBV11-2 and TRBJ1-1, the complete variable domain is EAGVAQSPRYKIIEKRQSVAFWCNPISGHATLYWYQQILGQGPKLLIQFQNNGVVDDSQLPKDRFSAERLKGVDSTLKIQPAKLEDSAVYLCASSLGHTEAFFGQGTRLTVV.

V is TRBV12-3 or TRBV12-4 and J is TRBJ2-7, with D maybe TRBD1 (6 bases). Between the trimmed V and J ends, which lost 6 bases and 9 bases, there was a span of 15 bases. This CDR3 is built from 12 residues. CDR3 protein: CASSLGQPGQYF. As DNA, the CDR3 is TGTGCCAGCAGCCTTGGACAGCCGGGGCAGTACTTC.

The chain uses TRBV28 and TRBJ2-7; TRBD1 matches at 7 bases. The CDR3 runs to 17 residues. V lost 5 bases and J lost 5; bases outside the gene matches: 18. The germline V gene has CDR1 MDHEN and CDR2 SYDVKM. As DNA, the CDR3 is TGTGCCAGCAGTCCTCGCACCTCGGGACAGTTTGTGCACGAGCAGTACTTC. Encoded protein: CASSPRTSGQFVHEQYF.

The V call is TRBV4-1, the J call TRBJ1-6, with 9 bases fitting TRBD1. This CDR3 region has 16 residues. Losses at the gene ends were 3 bases for V and 8 bases for J; bases not matched to a gene: 8. Germline CDR1 MGHRA, CDR2 YSYEKL. CDR3 nucleotides: TGCGCCAGCAGCCACCTCGGGACAGGGAATTATTCACCCCTCCACTTT. Amino acid sequence: CASSHLGTGNYSPLHF.

This sequence joins TRBV5-1 and TRBJ1-1; a weak D match, TRBD1 (5 bases). CDR1 SGHRS and CDR2 YFSETQ come from the germline V gene. Trimming removed 4 bases from V and 5 bases from J, with 18 bases in between. The CDR3 runs to 15 residues. For the CDR3, the DNA is TGCGCCAGCAGCCCGGGGGAGGGGATGGGTACTGAAGCTTTCTTT. It is translated as CASSPGEGMGTEAFF.

The chain carries TRBV29-1 and TRBJ2-3; 12 positions agree with TRBD1. After removal of 4 bases from V and 4 bases from J, the junction contained 21 bases not matched to a gene. The CDR3 is made up of 20 amino acids. Germline V gene lookup returns CDR1 SQVTM and CDR2 ANQGSEA. CDR3 nucleotide sequence: TGCAGCGTTGCCCAACCGCGGGACAGGGGGCTTGGGCGATCGGCAGATACGCAGTATTTT. It yields the protein CSVAQPRDRGLGRSADTQYF.

The chain is built from TRBV29-1 and TRBJ2-7; TRBD1 agrees at 10 bases. CDR1 is SQVTM and CDR2 is ANQGSEA in the germline V gene. The CDR3 spans 17 residues. Trimming removed 0 bases from V and 2 bases from J; junction bases left unmatched: 10. The DNA of the CDR3 is TGCAGCGTTGAAGAAATACGCTTCGGACAGGGGGCCTACGAGCAGTACTTC. Translated: CSVEEIRFGQGAYEQYF.

The CDR3 loop reads CATSDGSASAYTDTQYF. CDR3 DNA sequence: TGTGCCACCAGTGACGGGTCAGCTAGCGCGTACACAGATACGCAGTATTTT. The rearrangement joins TRBV24-1 to TRBJ2-3; D perhaps matches TRBD2 (6 bases). The germline CDR1 and CDR2 sequences are KGHDR and SFDVKD. This CDR3 contains 17 residues. Trimming took off 4 bases at V and 2 bases at J, with 18 bases between the two ends.

This clone was counted only a few times. This chain connects TRBV6-6 to TRBJ1-1, with D tentatively TRBD1 (5 bases). With 6 bases removed from V and 5 bases from J, the gap between germline ends came to 13 bases. This CDR3 is 13 amino acids long. Germline assignment: CDR1 MNHNY and CDR2 SVGAGI (reference sequence). The CDR3 reads CASRRQSGTEAFF. CDR3 coding DNA: TGTGCCAGCAGACGACAGAGCGGGACTGAAGCTTTCTTT.

This chain uses TRBV12-3 or TRBV12-4 with TRBJ2-1; D remains ambiguous. There are 11 residues in the CDR3. Here the CDR3 DNA reads TGTGCAGTGTCATCCGGAGATGGGCAGTTCTTC. Translated, it gives CAVSSGDGQFF.

The rearrangement uses TRBV19 and TRBJ2-7; TRBD1 matches 10 bases. CDR1 LNHDA and CDR2 SQIVND come from the germline V gene (reference sequence). V dropped 5 bases and J dropped 2; count of bases not matched to a gene: 6. The CDR3 length is 15 residues. CDR3 nucleotides: TGTGCCAGTAGTCCGGGACAGGGGACACCCTACGAGCAGTACTTC. This codes for CASSPGQGTPYEQYF.

This clone was counted once. The V gene is TRBV5-5, the J gene TRBJ2-1, with TRBD2 identical over 10 bases. V trimming: 6 bases; J trimming: 8 bases; junction bases outside the gene matches: 14. Germline-derived CDR1 and CDR2 are SGHKS and YYEKEE (reference sequence). The CDR3 has 16 residues. CDR3 DNA sequence: TGTGCCAGCACAAAAAACTTAGCGGGAGGTGGTTATGAGCAGTTCTTC. Residues: CASTKNLAGGGYEQFF.

This clone was detected a few times. J is TRBJ2-7 and V is TRBV7-9; D may be TRBD1 (6 bases). V was clipped by 3 bases and J by 2 bases, with 8 bases between them. CDR3 length: 13 residues. Germline V gene lookup returns CDR1 SEHNR and CDR2 FQNEAQ (reference sequence). The CDR3 reads CASSFGDTYEQYF. CDR3 nucleotides: TGTGCCAGCAGCTTTGGGGACACCTACGAGCAGTACTTC.

The chain links TRBV9 to TRBJ1-3; D call uncertain. CDR3 length: 14 residues. Germline CDR1 is SGDLS and CDR2 is YYNGEE. The V and J ends lost 0 bases and 2 bases respectively, with 6 bases between them. In DNA, the CDR3 is TGTGCCAGCAGCGTAGGGAGTACTGGAAACACCATATATTTT. As protein: CASSVGSTGNTIYF.

This clone was counted a single time. The CDR3 loop is CASSGRQGGDTQYF. For the CDR3, the DNA is TGTGCCAGCAGCGGGAGACAGGGTGGAGATACGCAGTATTTT. The chain combines TRBV7-9 with TRBJ2-3, with TRBD1 matching over 7 bases. The ends lost 5 bases at V and 5 bases at J; junction bases unmatched: 7. The CDR3 consists of 14 residues. CDR1 and CDR2 (germline): SEHNR, FQNEAQ (reference sequence).

J is TRBJ2-1 and V is TRBV24-1; 7 nucleotides agree with TRBD2. Germline V gene data show CDR1 as KGHDR and CDR2 as SFDVKD. The CDR3 totals 15 residues. Trimming at V came to 5 bases and at J to 4 bases, leaving 7 bases not matched to a gene. The CDR3 protein is CATSVWTRGYNEQFF. The CDR3 nucleotides are TGTGCCACCAGTGTATGGACTAGGGGTTACAATGAGCAGTTCTTC.

This clone was detected once. The gene calls are TRBV7-3 and TRBJ2-5, with TRBD2 as a possible D gene (5 bases). CDR1 SGHTA and CDR2 FQGTGA come from the germline V gene. V dropped 4 bases and J dropped 4 bases, with 10 bases sitting between them. This CDR3 contains 13 residues. CDR3 coding DNA: TGTGCCAGCAGCTCCGAGGGAGCAGAGACCCAGTACTTC. It specifies CASSSEGAETQYF.

The chain employs TRBV21-1 and TRBJ1-1. TRBV21-1 is a pseudogene. The CDR3 loop spans 18 amino acids. The CDR3 DNA reads as TGTGCCAGCAGCAACGATTGGGTGAGTGCGGGGCGAAACACTGAAGCTTTCTTT. This translates into CASSNDWVSAGRNTEAFF.

The CDR3 region is CASSLAAGGQEKLFF. The CDR3 bases are TGCGCCAGCAGCTTGGCGGCAGGGGGACAGGAAAAACTGTTTTTT. The chain uses TRBV5-1 and TRBJ1-4, with 7 bases aligning to TRBD1. The CDR3 runs 15 residues. Unmatched junction bases numbered 7, after V lost 0 bases and J lost 8 bases. Germline CDR1 is SGHRS and CDR2 is YFSETQ. The full variable domain, its missing parts supplied by reference TRBV5-1 and TRBJ1-4, is KAGVTQTPRYLIKTRGQQVTLSCSPISGHRSVSWYQQTPGQGLQFLFEYFSETQRNKGNFPGRFSGRQFSNSRSEMNVSTLELGDSALYLCASSLAAGGQEKLFFGSGTQLSVL.

The V gene is TRBV12-3 or TRBV12-4, the J gene TRBJ1-5; D call uncertain. The CDR3 totals 13 residues. V was pared by 9 bases and J by 9 bases, with 18 bases between. CDR3 amino acids: CASLQTGDRPQHF. The DNA of the CDR3 is TGTGCCAGTCTACAAACGGGTGATCGGCCCCAGCATTTT.

The CDR3 here is CASIGQRDSPLHF. In DNA form, the CDR3 reads TGTGCCAGCATTGGACAGCGAGATTCACCCCTCCACTTT. V is TRBV2 and J is TRBJ1-6; tentative D call: TRBD1 (6 bases). The CDR3 sequence is 13 residues long. V was cut by 7 bases and J by 8 bases, with 12 bases left in between. Per the germline V gene, CDR1 is SNHLY and CDR2 is FYNNEI. Drawing the rest from reference TRBV2 and TRBJ1-6, the complete variable domain is EPEVTQTPSHQVTQMGQEVILRCVPISNHLYFYWYRQILGQKVEFLVSFYNNEISEKSEIFDDQFSVERPDGSNFTLKIRSTKLEDSAMYFCASIGQRDSPLHFGNGTRLTVT.

This clone was counted a single time. The rearrangement joins TRBV7-2 to TRBJ2-5; 10 bases match TRBD2. Trimming took 6 bases from V and 4 from J; bases not matched to a gene: 5. Germline V gene data show CDR1 as SGHTA and CDR2 as FQGNSA. The CDR3 consists of 14 residues. The CDR3, as DNA: TGTGCCAGCAGAGCGGGGGGGCCGGTAGAGACCCAGTACTTC. Its protein product is CASRAGGPVETQYF.

V is TRBV4-2 and J is TRBJ2-1, with 7 positions matching TRBD2. Losses at the gene ends were 0 bases for V and 8 bases for J; bases not matched to a gene: 7. The germline CDR1 and CDR2 sequences are LGHNA and YNFKEQ. The CDR3 length is 15 residues. The CDR3 loop is CASSQDSGAFDEQFF. CDR3 nucleotide sequence: TGTGCCAGCAGCCAAGACAGCGGGGCTTTCGATGAGCAGTTCTTC.

Note on this clone: Other DNA sequences in the same sample also yield this CDR3. V usage is TRBV3-1 (or the pseudogene TRBV3-2) and J usage is TRBJ2-5, with 8 bases matching TRBD1. The junction had 0 bases not matched to a gene; V was cut back by 4 bases and J by 2 bases. CDR3 size: 13 residues. CDR1 is LGHDT and CDR2 is YNNKEL in the germline V gene (reference sequence). In DNA form, the CDR3 reads TGTGCCAGCAGCCGGGACAGGCAAGAGACCCAGTACTTC. Its protein is CASSRDRQETQYF.

The rearrangement links TRBV28 to TRBJ2-1; 7 positions agree with TRBD2. Germline V lookup: CDR1 MDHEN, CDR2 SYDVKM. The CDR3 sequence is 16 residues long. V shed 2 bases, J shed 0 bases, and the junction held 4 bases outside the gene matches. CDR3 DNA: TGTGCCAGCAGTTTAGTCTCTAGCGGCTCCTACAATGAGCAGTTCTTC. Translating it yields CASSLVSSGSYNEQFF.

The chain links TRBV7-9 to TRBJ1-5, with D possibly being TRBD1 (6 bases). Germline CDR1 SEHNR, CDR2 FQNEAQ (reference sequence). Trimming shortened V by 0 bases and J by 3 bases, and 15 bases separated the two germline ends. The CDR3 spans 17 residues. The CDR3 DNA follows: TGTGCCAGCAGCTTAGCTTACAGGGAGAGAGACAATCAGCCCCAGCATTTT. Protein: CASSLAYRERDNQPQHF.